A selection of T cell receptor beta chains follows, all from one sample in a study of OX40 agonist ivuxolimab in advanced cancers. Method: immunoSEQ multiplex PCR; TCRdb's copy keeps in-frame clones and lacks some. The sample has approximately 48,000 clones; 85% to 90% are singletons. The sample here was CD4+ or CD8+ T cells sorted from blood, taken in a trial of the OX40 agonist ivuxolimab. The receptors originated from an adult with an advanced solid tumor such as melanoma, head and neck, liver or kidney cancer. Each CDR3 is given with its conserved first and last residue. The D gene is left open where the match is weak. The size of a clone is reported for some rows only, either as once, few or many, or as a class for expanded clones.

CDR3 protein	CDR3 DNA	D gene	J gene	V gene	clone size	CDR3 length
CASSVPGASYNEQFF	TGTGCCAGCAGCGTCCCGGGGGCTTCCTACAATGAGCAGTTCTTC	.	TRBJ2-1	TRBV9	.	15
CASSANTGELFF	TGTGCCAGCAGCGCGAACACCGGGGAGCTGTTTTTT	.	TRBJ2-2	TRBV9	.	12
CASSIGGNEKLFF	TGTGCCAGTAGTATAGGGGGTAATGAAAAACTGTTTTTT	.	TRBJ1-4	TRBV19	.	13
CASSLGVDNEQFF	TGTGCCAGCAGCTTAGGGGTAGACAATGAGCAGTTCTTC	.	TRBJ2-1	TRBV7-9	.	13
CASSGTLLVYEQYF	TGTGCCAGTAGTGGGACACTGCTAGTCTACGAGCAGTACTTC	.	TRBJ2-7	TRBV19	few	14
CASTLTSGHNEQFF	TGTGCCAGTACGTTGACTAGCGGGCACAATGAGCAGTTCTTC	TRBD2	TRBJ2-1	TRBV19	.	14
CASSLSRVTEAFF	TGTGCCAGCAGCCTATCCAGGGTGACTGAAGCTTTCTTT	.	TRBJ1-1	TRBV11-3	.	13
CASSQLGTSGSYEQYF	TGCGCCAGCAGCCAACTCGGGACTAGCGGGAGTTACGAGCAGTACTTC	TRBD2	TRBJ2-7	TRBV4-1	once	16
CASTQAAGTEQYF	TGTGCCAGCACCCAGGCGGCGGGGACCGAGCAGTACTTC	.	TRBJ2-7	TRBV28	.	13
CASSLTGLEQFF	TGTGCCAGCAGTTTGACAGGGCTTGAGCAGTTCTTC	TRBD1	TRBJ2-1	TRBV27	once	12
CASSIRQPNQPQHF	TGTGCCAGTAGTATACGACAGCCCAATCAGCCCCAGCATTTT	.	TRBJ1-5	TRBV19	.	14
CASSSDRGHEQYF	TGTGCCAGCAGCTCGGACAGGGGACACGAGCAGTACTTC	TRBD1	TRBJ2-7	TRBV7-9	.	13
CASVPGGLPSYNEQFF	TGTGCCAGCGTTCCGGGAGGCTTGCCATCCTACAATGAGCAGTTCTTC	TRBD2	TRBJ2-1	TRBV7-9	.	16
CAISESGRYYGYTF	TGTGCCATCAGTGAGTCCGGGCGCTACTATGGCTACACCTTC	.	TRBJ1-2	TRBV10-3	.	14
CASSPGANVLTF	TGTGCCAGCAGCCCGGGGGCCAACGTCCTGACTTTC	.	TRBJ2-6	TRBV7-3	.	12
CASSPSGVAGEKQYF	TGTGCCAGCAGCCCCTCCGGGGTAGCGGGAGAAAAGCAGTACTTC	TRBD2	TRBJ2-7	TRBV9	.	15
CSVDRRFQGALGPQHF	TGCAGCGTTGATCGTCGATTCCAGGGCGCCTTGGGGCCCCAGCATTTT	.	TRBJ1-5	TRBV29-1	.	16
CASSLSTGGGEEAFF	TGTGCCAGCAGTTTATCTACGGGGGGAGGGGAGGAAGCTTTCTTT	.	TRBJ1-1	TRBV27	.	15
CAKDRVNEQYF	TGTGCCAAAGACAGGGTCAACGAGCAGTACTTC	TRBD1	TRBJ2-7	TRBV10-3	.	11
CANPRTVGRETQYF	TGTGCCAATCCTCGGACAGTGGGTCGGGAGACCCAGTACTTC	.	TRBJ2-5	TRBV19	.	14
CASSIAGDTEAFF	TGTGCCAGTAGTATTGCAGGGGACACTGAAGCTTTCTTT	.	TRBJ1-1	TRBV19	.	13
CASSLAPGGQDEQYF	TGTGCCAGCAGCTTAGCACCTGGAGGGCAGGACGAGCAGTACTTC	.	TRBJ2-7	TRBV7-6	.	15
CASSSWAKWETQYF	TGTGCCAGCAGTTCGTGGGCTAAGTGGGAGACCCAGTACTTC	.	TRBJ2-5	TRBV27	.	14
CASSHPGAGEVDEQFF	TGTGCCAGCAGTCACCCCGGGGCAGGGGAAGTCGATGAGCAGTTCTTC	.	TRBJ2-1	TRBV11-3	.	16
CASSLGQGGIQYF	TGTGCCAGCAGCCTCGGACAGGGCGGCATTCAGTACTTC	TRBD1	TRBJ2-4	TRBV6-5	.	13
CASSSRARSYEQYF	TGTGCCAGCAGCTCAAGGGCCCGCTCCTACGAGCAGTACTTC	.	TRBJ2-7	TRBV11-3	.	14
CSVEARLVYNEQFF	TGCAGCGTTGAAGCTCGACTAGTTTACAATGAGCAGTTCTTC	.	TRBJ2-1	TRBV29-1	.	14
CASSLAAGTYNEQFF	TGTGCCAGCAGCTTAGCAGCGGGCACCTACAATGAGCAGTTCTTC	.	TRBJ2-1	TRBV7-9	.	15
CASSPQTGSFASEAFF	TGTGCCAGCAGCCCACAGACAGGGTCGTTCGCTTCTGAAGCTTTCTTT	TRBD1	TRBJ1-1	TRBV7-6	.	16
CASSLVGGVRNEQFF	TGTGCCAGCAGCTTAGTTGGGGGGGTGCGGAATGAGCAGTTCTTC	TRBD2	TRBJ2-1	TRBV7-9	few	15
CASSIQLRYEQYF	TGTGCCAGTAGTATCCAGCTGAGGTACGAGCAGTACTTC	.	TRBJ2-7	TRBV19	few	13
CASSLGQGGPEAFF	TGTGCCAGCAGCTTGGGACAGGGGGGGCCTGAAGCTTTCTTT	TRBD1	TRBJ1-1	TRBV7-2	.	14
CASSRLGTGGIYEQYF	TGTGCCAGCAGTCGACTGGGGACAGGGGGCATCTACGAGCAGTACTTC	TRBD1	TRBJ2-7	TRBV27	once	16
CASSLRTGRLETQYF	TGCGCCAGCAGCCTACGGACAGGGAGGCTAGAGACCCAGTACTTC	TRBD1	TRBJ2-5	TRBV4-3	.	15
CASSLGLGGKDTQYF	TGCGCCAGCAGCTTGGGGTTGGGAGGAAAAGATACGCAGTATTTT	.	TRBJ2-3	TRBV5-1	.	15
CARSLTLDFTEAFF	TGTGCCAGAAGCCTGACACTGGATTTCACTGAAGCTTTCTTT	.	TRBJ1-1	TRBV7-5	.	14
CASSEWGGRYNEQFF	TGTGCCAGCAGTGAATGGGGCGGGAGGTACAATGAGCAGTTCTTC	TRBD2	TRBJ2-1	TRBV25-1	.	15
CASSLSGGSSTDTQYF	TGTGCCAGCAGCTTGTCTGGCGGGTCTAGCACAGATACGCAGTATTTT	.	TRBJ2-3	TRBV5-4	.	16
CASSGLADQETQYF	TGTGCCAGCTCGGGACTAGCGGATCAAGAGACCCAGTACTTC	TRBD2	TRBJ2-5	TRBV2	.	14
CASSPSYEQYF	TGTGCCAGCAGTCCTTCCTACGAGCAGTACTTC	.	TRBJ2-7	TRBV27	once	11
CASSQDRGGQPQHF	TGCGCCAGCAGCCAAGATAGAGGTGGTCAGCCCCAGCATTTT	.	TRBJ1-5	TRBV4-3	.	14
CASSLTRIYGYTF	TGTGCCAGCAGCTTAACACGGATCTATGGCTACACCTTC	.	TRBJ1-2	TRBV7-6	few	13